This T cell receptor (beta chain) was sequenced for a study of cytomegalovirus exposure and HLA in healthy donors. The wider study: A preliminary data release comprised 80 million or so unique TCRs obtained from HLA-typed donors. Study results and caveats: Solely CMV serostatus was available to characterize immune exposure. The investigators catalogued about 170 TCR beta chains as cytomegalovirus-associated.

In regard to this clone: Its antigen remains unknown.

In the PCR, 60 Vbeta and 13 Jbeta primers were used. Sequenced by immunoSEQ multiplex PCR; TCRdb stores in-frame clones only, minus some. The sample yields around 130,000 clones, roughly 79% seen once. CDR1 is MGHRA and CDR2 is YSYEKL in the germline V gene. CDR3 size: 14 residues. Trimming shortened V by 3 bases and J by 5 bases, and 13 bases separated the two germline ends. The sequenced material came from PBMCs. The chain carries TRBV4-1 and TRBJ1-1; no definite D call. The clonotype originates from a boy between 2 and 10 years old in good health and CMV-seronegative. The CDR3 DNA is TGCGCCAGCAGCCACCCCGTTGGGGAGACTGAAGCTTTCTTT. Its protein product is CASSHPVGETEAFF.